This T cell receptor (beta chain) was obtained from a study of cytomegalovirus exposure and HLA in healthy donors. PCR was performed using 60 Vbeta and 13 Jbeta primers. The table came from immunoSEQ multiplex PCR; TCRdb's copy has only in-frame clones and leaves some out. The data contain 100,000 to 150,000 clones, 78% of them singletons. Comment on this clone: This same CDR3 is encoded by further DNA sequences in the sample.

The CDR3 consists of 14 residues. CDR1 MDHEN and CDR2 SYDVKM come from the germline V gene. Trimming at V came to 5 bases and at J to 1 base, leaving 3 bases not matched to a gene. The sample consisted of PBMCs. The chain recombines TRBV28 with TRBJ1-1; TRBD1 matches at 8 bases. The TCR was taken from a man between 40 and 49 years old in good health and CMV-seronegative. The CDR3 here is CASSPDRENTEAFF. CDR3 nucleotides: TGTGCCAGCAGTCCGGACAGGGAGAACACTGAAGCTTTCTTT.